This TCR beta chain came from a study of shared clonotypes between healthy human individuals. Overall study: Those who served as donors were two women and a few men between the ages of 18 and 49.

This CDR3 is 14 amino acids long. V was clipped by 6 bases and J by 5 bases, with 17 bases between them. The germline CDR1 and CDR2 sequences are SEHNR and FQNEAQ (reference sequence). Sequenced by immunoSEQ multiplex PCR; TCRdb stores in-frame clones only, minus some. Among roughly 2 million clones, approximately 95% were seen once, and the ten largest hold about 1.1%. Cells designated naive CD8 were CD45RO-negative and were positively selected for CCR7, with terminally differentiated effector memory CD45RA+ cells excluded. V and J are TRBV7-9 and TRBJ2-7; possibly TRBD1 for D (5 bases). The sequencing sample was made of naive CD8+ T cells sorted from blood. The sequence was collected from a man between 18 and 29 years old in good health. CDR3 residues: CASSLDSWGDEQYF. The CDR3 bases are TGTGCCAGCAGTCTCGACTCGTGGGGCGACGAGCAGTACTTC.